This TCR beta chain came from a study of breast tumors, draining lymph nodes, adjacent tissues. V lost 4 bases to trimming and J lost 5 bases; unmatched junction nucleotides: 12. Per germline, CDR1 MGHRA and CDR2 YSYEKL. This CDR3 is 17 amino acids long. In its sample, this clonotype ranks as medium-sized. Its cognate antigen is unknown. From the multiplex PCR reads, TCRdb called clonotypes with MiXCR, one entry per CDR3 protein. This table holds 14,000 to 15,000 distinct CDR3 sequences, around 47% found once. Regarding the study as a whole: Tumors had less TCR diversity than lymph nodes, more than nontumor tissue. Tumor and nontumor repertoires were significantly more similar in luminal-like than in basal-like breast cancer.

The chain is built from TRBV4-1 and TRBJ2-5; 11 nucleotides align to TRBD2. The source of this sequence is a female donor with breast cancer. Some clones in this sample may be carry-over from other donors' samples. The sample consisted of tumor-adjacent breast tissue. Here the CDR3 DNA reads TGCGCCAGCAGCCCAACGACTAGCGGGACCGCCGGGGAGACCCAGTACTTC. As protein: CASSPTTSGTAGETQYF.